The 11 T cell receptor beta chains below were found in one sample sequenced in a study of CD8+CD57+ T cells in acquired aplastic anemia. It was genomic DNA that served as the template for profiling TCR beta VDJ and CDR3. MiXCR was run by TCRdb on the reads, yielding one entry per CDR3 protein. Here the sample spans hundreds of thousands of distinct CDR3 sequences, about 44% being singletons. Patients chosen for sequencing had shown CD8+CD57+ cell expansion by flow cytometry. Specimen: sorted CD4+, CD8+, or CD8+CD57+ T cells (not recorded which) from PBMCs. These receptors were obtained from a human donor with aplastic anemia.

This chain links TRBV10-3 with TRBJ1-3; D is perhaps TRBD1 (6 bases). V lost 2 bases to trimming and J lost 1 base, with 9 bases between them. Germline CDR1 is ENHRY and CDR2 is SYGVKD. The CDR3 covers 15 residues. The CDR3 region is CAISERGGSGNTIYF. CDR3 DNA sequence: TGTGCCATCAGTGAGAGAGGGGGATCTGGAAACACCATATATTTT.

The chain carries TRBV12-3 or TRBV12-4 and TRBJ2-3; TRBD1 matches 7 bases. The trim removed 6 bases at V and 4 bases at J, leaving 7 bases unmatched. The CDR3 has 14 amino acids. The CDR3 loop is CASRTTGSADTQYF. The CDR3 DNA reads as TGTGCCAGCAGAACGACAGGGAGCGCAGATACGCAGTATTTT.

A remark on this clonotype: At one end the junction does not follow the germline gene, possibly because of a read error. The V gene is TRBV7-9, the J gene TRBJ1-3, with D tentatively TRBD1 (6 bases). Germline-derived CDR1 and CDR2 are SEHNR and FQNEAQ (reference sequence). The CDR3 contains 16 residues. The CDR3 protein is CASSLRQAYSGNAIYF. The DNA for the CDR3 is TGTGCCAGCAGCCTTCGACAGGCTTACTCTGGAAACGCCATATATTTT.

In this sample, this clonotype turned up many times. V is TRBV13 and J is TRBJ2-5, with 8 bases lining up with TRBD2. V was clipped by 6 bases and J by 1 base; unmatched bases: 10. The length of the CDR3 is 16 residues. CDR1 is PRHDT and CDR2 is FYEKMQ in the germline V gene (reference sequence). The CDR3 sequence is CASRSFLAGPQETQYF. The CDR3 DNA is TGTGCCAGCAGATCATTTTTAGCGGGACCCCAAGAGACCCAGTACTTC.

The rearrangement links TRBV12-3 or TRBV12-4 to TRBJ1-2; maybe TRBD1 (6 bases). V was pared by 5 bases and J by 6 bases, with 13 bases between. The CDR3 sequence is 13 residues long. This chain's CDR3 is CASSGGRPHGYTF. CDR3 bases: TGTGCCAGCAGTGGGGGGCGCCCCCATGGCTACACCTTC.

This clonotype was seen a handful of times. The chain joins TRBV20-1 to TRBJ2-1; D is ambiguous. The CDR3 has 10 residues. Germline CDR1 is DFQATT and CDR2 is SNEGSKA (reference sequence). V gave up 7 bases and J gave up 4 bases, with 5 bases separating them. The CDR3 loop is CSVVYNEQFF. DNA of the CDR3: TGCAGTGTCGTATACAATGAGCAGTTCTTC.

The chain recombines TRBV6-6 with TRBJ1-1, with TRBD1 matching over 9 bases. The germline V gene encodes CDR1 MNHNY and CDR2 SVGAGI (reference sequence). The CDR3 extends over 13 amino acids. Trimming cost V 10 bases and J 5 bases; bases outside gene matches: 8. CDR3 loop: CAIPGTGSTEAFF. The CDR3 bases are TGTGCCATTCCCGGGACAGGGTCTACTGAAGCTTTCTTT.

With respect to this clonotype: The CDR3 end shows no conserved phenylalanine or tryptophan, and so a read error is likely. Because the CDR3's place on the DNA is in doubt, the DNA is left out and the CDR3 is given as listed by TCRdb. The V and J genes are TRBV7-2 and TRBJ2-7; the table's TRBD2 call for D was not verified on the DNA. Germline V lookup: CDR1 SGHTA, CDR2 FQGNSA. The CDR3 contains 8 residues when both ends are counted. The CDR3 here is CASSLEAG.

This clonotype has at least ten counts. The genes are TRBV27 and TRBJ2-7; the D gene is possibly TRBD1 (6 bases). The CDR3 sequence is 13 residues long. Germline assignment: CDR1 MNHEY and CDR2 SMNVEV (reference sequence). V gave up 6 bases and J gave up 2 bases, with 11 bases separating them. CDR3 amino acids: CASSRQVTYEQYF. As DNA, the CDR3 is TGTGCCAGCAGCCGACAGGTCACCTACGAGCAGTACTTC.

This clonotype was picked up one time. This chain uses TRBV7-9 with TRBJ2-5; D possibly corresponds to TRBD2 (5 bases). The CDR3 is 13 residues long. V was trimmed by 3 bases and J by 9 bases, leaving 14 bases between them. Germline CDR1 reads SEHNR; CDR2 reads FQNEAQ (reference sequence). The CDR3 DNA reads TGTGCCAGCAGCTTGGTCGGGAATCAGCCCCAGTACTTC. Protein product: CASSLVGNQPQYF.

This sequence joins TRBV5-1 and TRBJ1-2; D not resolved. The CDR3 covers 8 residues. Germline loops: CDR1 SGHRS, CDR2 YFSETQ. V dropped 4 bases and J dropped 12 bases, with 4 bases sitting between them. The CDR3 sequence: CASSGDTF. CDR3 coding DNA: TGCGCCAGCAGCGGCGACACCTTC.